The next 6 T cell receptor beta chains were all read from a single sample in a study of shared clonotypes between healthy human individuals. Clones were sequenced by immunoSEQ multiplex PCR, and TCRdb holds only the in-frame ones, with some missing. Found here are about 2.1 million clones, about 92% of them singletons; the top ten hold over 1.5%. Naive CD8 cells lacked CD45RO and underwent positive selection for CCR7, leaving out terminally differentiated effector memory CD45RA+ cells. Specimen: naive CD8+ T cells from PBMCs. The receptors were gathered from a man aged 18 to 29 in good health. Some clones in this sample may be carry-over from other donors' samples.

Concerning this clone itself: Other DNA sequences in this specimen translate into the identical CDR3. V usage is TRBV5-8 and J usage is TRBJ2-7; no definite D call. The CDR3 is 14 amino acids. Germline CDR1 is SGHTS and CDR2 is YDEGEE. The germline V and J ends were trimmed by 0 bases and 0 bases, with 7 bases remaining between them. In DNA form, the CDR3 reads TGTGCCAGCAGCTTGGTGGGCAGCTCCTACGAGCAGTACTTC. This codes for CASSLVGSSYEQYF.

This clone was seen a handful of times. The chain links TRBV12-5 to TRBJ1-1, with D possibly TRBD1 on 6 matching bases. CDR3 length: 12 residues. Germline V gene sequence: CDR1 LGHNT, CDR2 FRNRAP. V shed 7 bases and J shed 4 bases, with 10 bases lying between them. CDR3 coding DNA: TGTGCTAGTGCTCAGGGGCGCACTGAAGCTTTCTTT. As protein: CASAQGRTEAFF.

The chain recombines TRBV27 with TRBJ2-7; TRBD2 matches 11 bases. V lost 3 bases and J lost 5; bases outside the gene matches: 9. CDR1 MNHEY and CDR2 SMNVEV come from the germline V gene (reference sequence). This CDR3 comprises 16 residues. The CDR3 region is CASSLRTSGSVHEQYF. CDR3 DNA sequence: TGTGCCAGCAGTTTGCGAACTAGCGGGAGCGTCCACGAGCAGTACTTC.

This chain connects TRBV28 to TRBJ1-1, with a tentative D call TRBD1 (5 bases). This CDR3 has 14 amino acids. CDR1 MDHEN and CDR2 SYDVKM come from the germline V gene. V lost 2 bases, J lost 3 bases, and 10 bases lay in between. CDR3: CASSLAGGYTEAFF. The CDR3 nucleotides are TGTGCCAGCAGTTTAGCGGGGGGTTACACTGAAGCTTTCTTT.

The V call is TRBV7-6, the J call TRBJ2-7; no firm D call. V lost 1 base and J lost 2, with 9 bases in between. This CDR3 has 14 residues. Germline V gene lookup returns CDR1 SGHVS and CDR2 FNYEAQ. The CDR3, as DNA: TGTGCCAGCAGCTTAGTGGGCATAACCTACGAGCAGTACTTC. It yields the protein CASSLVGITYEQYF.

V gene TRBV7-8 combines with J gene TRBJ2-3; 9 bases fit TRBD2. Germline trimming cut 5 bases from V and 5 bases from J; bases unmatched to any gene: 14. This CDR3 region has 17 residues. CDR1 and CDR2 from the germline V gene are SGHVS and FQNEAQ. In nucleotides, the CDR3 is TGTGCCAGCAGCAAAAGCTCGGGCGGGAGGGCCGGAGATACGCAGTATTTT. Translating gives CASSKSSGGRAGDTQYF.